One sample yielded the 20 T cell receptor beta chains listed below, sequenced in a study of naive and memory T cell subsets. The library had UMIs added by 3' ligation of an oligonucleotide to TCR cDNA. Amplification of ligated cDNA took four PCR rounds with SP2 and nested alpha and beta constant primers. Via MiXCR, TCRdb re-called the 5' RACE reads, giving one row per CDR3 protein. The data contain about 62,000 distinct CDR3 sequences, approximately 8% of them singletons. The receptors stem from a female donor in good health.

This clonotype was seen a few times. This chain uses TRBV27 with TRBJ2-5; D gene unclear. V was pared by 4 bases and J by 7 bases, with 7 bases between. The CDR3 runs 11 residues. CDR1 MNHEY and CDR2 SMNVEV come from the germline V gene (reference sequence). CDR3 protein: CASSSLGTQYF. In DNA form, the CDR3 reads TGTGCCAGCAGTTCTTTAGGGACCCAGTACTTC.

In its sample, this clonotype was seen a few times. The rearrangement uses TRBV4-1 and TRBJ1-2; D is unresolved. Trimming shortened V by 1 base and J by 3 bases, and 15 bases separated the two germline ends. From germline, CDR1 is MGHRA and CDR2 YSYEKL. The CDR3 covers 16 residues. The CDR3 reads CASSQGMVQDYYGYTF. Here the CDR3 DNA reads TGCGCCAGCAGCCAAGGAATGGTTCAGGATTACTATGGCTACACCTTC.

This clonotype was counted a few times. Written as DNA, the CDR3 is TGTGCCAGCAGCCAGCGGGAGAGCTCCTACGAGCAGTACTTC. As protein: CASSQRESSYEQYF. This chain joins TRBV12-3 or TRBV12-4 and TRBJ2-7; the match to TRBD2 covers 8 bases. Trimming cost V 6 bases and J 0 bases; bases outside gene matches: 4. CDR3 length equals 14 residues.

This clonotype has ten or more counts. V usage is TRBV12-3 or TRBV12-4 and J usage is TRBJ1-4; no clear D gene. Deletions cut 2 bases from V and 6 bases from J, with 13 bases between. This CDR3 is built from 15 residues. For the CDR3, the DNA is TGTGCCAGCAGTTTACGACAACCTGGGGATGAAAAACTGTTTTTT. Its protein is CASSLRQPGDEKLFF.

The genes are TRBV20-1 and TRBJ1-1, with 7 positions matching TRBD1. The J segment lost 1 base and the V segment lost 2 bases, leaving 16 bases of the junction unmatched. From germline, CDR1 is DFQATT and CDR2 SNEGSKA (reference sequence). This CDR3 spans 18 amino acids. As DNA, the CDR3 is TGCAGTGCTAGAAACAGGAGGCAGGGGGTGGGGTCGAACACTGAAGCTTTCTTT. It translates to CSARNRRQGVGSNTEAFF.

This clonotype was recorded at least ten times. The chain links TRBV29-1 to TRBJ2-2; 7 bases match TRBD1. Trimming took 3 bases from V and 6 from J; bases not matched to a gene: 7. The CDR3 has 14 residues. Germline V gene data show CDR1 as SQVTM and CDR2 as ANQGSEA. CDR3 sequence (DNA): TGCAGCGTTGAGCAGACAGGGTCCCCCGGGGAGCTGTTTTTT. As protein: CSVEQTGSPGELFF.

The J gene is TRBJ2-2, the V gene TRBV6-1, with D unresolved. Germline V gene data show CDR1 as MNHNS and CDR2 as SASEGT. Trimming shortened V by 4 bases and J by 4 bases, and 22 bases separated the two germline ends. This CDR3 spans 18 amino acids. This CDR3 is CASSVRTGRSAGTGELFF. The CDR3 nucleotides are TGTGCCAGCAGTGTCAGGACGGGCCGCAGTGCTGGCACCGGGGAGCTGTTTTTT.

The count of this clonotype is one. V gene TRBV5-1 combines with J gene TRBJ2-7; TRBD1 might be the D (6 bases). V lost 0 bases to trimming and J lost 0 bases, with 10 bases between them. The CDR3 has 15 residues. The germline V gene has CDR1 SGHRS and CDR2 YFSETQ. Written as DNA, the CDR3 is TGCGCCAGCAGCTTGGCCCTACAGGGCTCCTACGAGCAGTACTTC. Its protein is CASSLALQGSYEQYF.

This clonotype was recorded many times. The chain joins TRBV5-1 to TRBJ1-6, with TRBD1 matching 7 bases. Germline CDR1 reads SGHRS; CDR2 reads YFSETQ. The CDR3 extends over 14 amino acids. V shed 5 bases and J 7 bases; nucleotides not matched to a gene: 6. The CDR3 sequence is CASSFTGANSPLHF. In DNA form, the CDR3 reads TGCGCCAGCAGTTTTACAGGGGCAAATTCACCCCTCCACTTT. The variable domain in full, with the rest retrieved from reference TRBV5-1 and TRBJ1-6, is KAGVTQTPRYLIKTRGQQVTLSCSPISGHRSVSWYQQTPGQGLQFLFEYFSETQRNKGNFPGRFSGRQFSNSRSEMNVSTLELGDSALYLCASSFTGANSPLHFGNGTRLTVT.

The table lists this clonotype with a few counts. The gene calls are TRBV12-3 or TRBV12-4 and TRBJ2-7, with unresolved D. The CDR3 spans 15 residues. V was shortened by 1 base and J by 0 bases, with 10 bases between the two germline ends. CDR3 residues: CASSLGLSASYEQYF. The CDR3 DNA is TGTGCCAGCAGTTTAGGGTTGTCAGCCTCCTACGAGCAGTACTTC.

The chain joins TRBV27 to TRBJ2-2, with a weak D call TRBD1 (6 bases). The germline V and J ends were trimmed by 6 bases and 4 bases, with 9 bases remaining between them. Germline values: CDR1 MNHEY, CDR2 SMNVEV (reference sequence). The length of the CDR3 is 13 residues. The CDR3 loop is CASRDSPTGELFF. The CDR3 nucleotides are TGTGCCAGCAGGGACAGCCCCACCGGGGAGCTGTTTTTT.

The chain joins TRBV11-2 to TRBJ2-5; the D gene is possibly TRBD1 (5 bases). Germline-derived CDR1 and CDR2 are SGHAT and FQNNGV. V was trimmed by 5 bases and J by 1 base, leaving 11 bases between them. This CDR3 spans 14 amino acids. The CDR3 loop is CASSPGPAQETQYF. The CDR3 nucleotides are TGTGCCAGCAGCCCAGGGCCGGCCCAAGAGACCCAGTACTTC.

The rearrangement joins TRBV7-2 to TRBJ1-4, with D unclear. Between the trimmed V and J ends, which lost 2 bases and 1 base, there was a span of 8 bases. The CDR3 extends over 15 amino acids. The germline CDR1 and CDR2 sequences are SGHTA and FQGNSA. The CDR3 loop is CASSLLGRTNEKLFF. DNA for the CDR3: TGTGCCAGCAGCTTATTGGGAAGAACTAATGAAAAACTGTTTTTT.

The chain employs TRBV29-1 and TRBJ2-1; D may be TRBD1 (5 bases). Germline lookup yields CDR1 SQVTM and CDR2 ANQGSEA. This CDR3 has 12 residues. V lost 7 bases to trimming and J lost 3 bases, with 10 bases between them. The CDR3 coding sequence is TGCAGCGCCCGACAGAGCTACAATGAGCAGTTCTTC. Translating gives CSARQSYNEQFF.

This clonotype was found a few times. J is TRBJ2-5 and V is TRBV29-1, with 7 bases aligning to TRBD1. The germline CDR1 and CDR2 sequences are SQVTM and ANQGSEA. This CDR3 is 16 amino acids long. Losses at the gene ends were 5 bases for V and 3 bases for J; bases not matched to a gene: 15. In DNA form, the CDR3 reads TGCAGCGTTACCATATCCCTCGGGACAGCCGAAGAGACCCAGTACTTC. Translation: CSVTISLGTAEETQYF.

This chain links TRBV27 with TRBJ1-3; no clear D. Germline V gene lookup returns CDR1 MNHEY and CDR2 SMNVEV (reference sequence). V dropped 5 bases and J dropped 6 bases, with 14 bases sitting between them. This CDR3 is built from 14 residues. CDR3 DNA: TGTGCCAGCAGTGCCACTGAAATGGAAAACACCATATATTTT. It translates to CASSATEMENTIYF.

This clonotype was detected only a few times. The chain uses TRBV2 and TRBJ1-5, with unresolved D. Trimming took off 6 bases at V and 1 base at J, with 10 bases between the two ends. This CDR3 contains 14 residues. Germline V gene sequence: CDR1 SNHLY, CDR2 FYNNEI. Here the CDR3 reads CASSPLGSNQPQHF. As DNA, the CDR3 is TGTGCCAGCAGCCCACTGGGGAGCAATCAGCCCCAGCATTTT.

The rearrangement links TRBV29-1 to TRBJ1-4; possibly TRBD1 for D (5 bases). The V gene lost 4 bases and the J gene lost 0 bases, with 9 bases spanning the gap. Germline CDR1 and CDR2: SQVTM and ANQGSEA. The CDR3 is made up of 14 amino acids. The CDR3 here is CSVGETATNEKLFF. The CDR3 nucleotides are TGCAGCGTTGGAGAGACAGCAACTAATGAAAAACTGTTTTTT.

This clonotype was seen more than once but under ten times. The gene calls are TRBV13 and TRBJ2-1; D is perhaps TRBD2 (5 bases). Per the germline V gene, CDR1 is PRHDT and CDR2 is FYEKMQ (reference sequence). Trimming stripped 0 bases from V and 2 bases from J, with 8 bases between. The CDR3 is 15 residues long. CDR3 in DNA: TGTGCCAGCAGCTTAGGACGGGGAGCCTACAATGAGCAGTTCTTC. Encoded protein: CASSLGRGAYNEQFF.

This clonotype showed up many times. The chain combines TRBV29-1 with TRBJ1-1; 10 nucleotides line up with TRBD1. Germline V gene sequence: CDR1 SQVTM, CDR2 ANQGSEA. Trimming cost V 2 bases and J 3 bases; bases outside gene matches: 6. The CDR3 extends over 15 amino acids. The CDR3 DNA reads as TGCAGCGTTGAATCCCTTGACAGGGGGCACACTGAAGCTTTCTTT. This translates into CSVESLDRGHTEAFF.